This TCR beta chain was observed in a study of blood T cell repertoires in COVID-19. Assay: immunoSEQ multiplex PCR; the TCRdb copy retains only in-frame clones and omits some. The sample holds some 460,000 clones, roughly nine tenths seen once. Participants' own reports of clinical history determined their cohort assignment. V lost 2 bases to trimming and J lost 5 bases; unmatched junction nucleotides: 5. The CDR3 runs to 16 residues. In germline, CDR1 is MNHEY, CDR2 SVGAGI. The chain uses TRBV6-5 and TRBJ2-7; the match to TRBD2 covers 14 bases. The source material was PBMCs or T cells enriched from blood (not recorded which). The source is a woman aged 18-29 years with acute COVID-19. CDR3 coding DNA: TGTGCCAGCAGTTACACGGGACTAGCGGGAGCAAACGAGCAGTACTTC. As protein: CASSYTGLAGANEQYF.